Below, 8 T cell receptor beta chains from the same sample are listed, as sequenced in a study of blood T cell repertoires in COVID-19. Method: immunoSEQ multiplex PCR; TCRdb's copy keeps in-frame clones and lacks some. The profile shows 200,000 to 250,000 clones, 86% of them singletons. The sample comprised peripheral blood. These TCRs come from a woman in her forties or fifties with acute or convalescent COVID-19.

The CDR3 sequence: CASSLGLSYEQYF. The CDR3 DNA sequence: TGTGCCAGCAGCTTAGGTCTCAGCTACGAGCAGTACTTC. V and J are TRBV7-2 and TRBJ2-7, with no clear D. V shed 1 base and J shed 3 bases, with 7 bases lying between them. Germline V gene sequence: CDR1 SGHTA, CDR2 FQGNSA. The CDR3 contains 13 residues. The full variable domain, its missing parts supplied by reference TRBV7-2 and TRBJ2-7, is GAGVSQSPSNKVTEKGKDVELRCDPISGHTALYWYRQSLGQGLEFLIYFQGNSAPDKSGLPSDRFSAERTGGSVSTLTIQRTQQEDSAVYLCASSLGLSYEQYFGPGTRLTVT.

This clone was recorded a few times. J is TRBJ2-1 and V is TRBV10-3; 7 bases align to TRBD1. The CDR3 runs to 16 residues. The V gene's germline CDR1 is ENHRY and CDR2 SYGVKD. The junction had 7 bases not matched to a gene; V was cut back by 0 bases and J by 5 bases. The CDR3 is CAISESSLGGHNEQFF. Here the CDR3 DNA reads TGTGCCATCAGTGAGTCGTCACTAGGGGGCCACAATGAGCAGTTCTTC.

The chain recombines TRBV5-4 with TRBJ2-2, with 8 bases fitting TRBD1. CDR1 is SGHNT, CDR2 YYREEE, per germline (reference sequence). J was trimmed by 3 bases and V by 3 bases; bases with no gene match: 7. This CDR3 has 16 residues. The CDR3 nucleotides are TGTGCCAGCAGCTCACCGGACAGGGTCTACACCGGGGAGCTGTTTTTT. Protein: CASSSPDRVYTGELFF.

The chain joins TRBV30 to TRBJ2-3; TRBD2 matches 12 bases. The J segment lost 2 bases and the V segment lost 3 bases, leaving 9 bases of the junction unmatched. Germline CDR1 GTSNPN, CDR2 SVGIG (reference sequence). CDR3 length equals 17 residues. The CDR3 DNA is TGTGCCTGGAGACCCTCCCTAGCGGGAGGGTCCACAGATACGCAGTATTTT. It translates to CAWRPSLAGGSTDTQYF.

This chain connects TRBV10-3 to TRBJ1-2; 7 bases fit TRBD1. The CDR3 consists of 15 residues. V trimming: 6 bases; J trimming: 3 bases; junction bases outside the gene matches: 10. Germline V gives CDR1 ENHRY, CDR2 SYGVKD. CDR3 loop: CAIRPTGRPDYGYTF. CDR3 nucleotide sequence: TGTGCCATCAGGCCGACAGGGCGCCCTGACTATGGCTACACCTTC.

The V gene is TRBV24-1, the J gene TRBJ1-2, with 8 positions matching TRBD1. After removal of 5 bases from V and 6 bases from J, the junction contained 4 bases not matched to a gene. Germline-derived CDR1 and CDR2 are KGHDR and SFDVKD. This CDR3 is 13 amino acids long. The CDR3 is CATSGQGWDGYTF. The CDR3 DNA reads TGTGCCACCAGTGGACAGGGGTGGGATGGCTACACCTTC.

The chain combines TRBV6-5 with TRBJ2-7, with D perhaps TRBD2 (5 bases). CDR3 size: 12 residues. Germline assignment: CDR1 MNHEY and CDR2 SVGAGI. V lost 6 bases and J lost 4, with 10 bases in between. CDR3 sequence reads: CASSPSGYEQYF. In DNA, the CDR3 is TGTGCCAGCAGCCCATCGGGATACGAGCAGTACTTC.

V is TRBV27 and J is TRBJ1-2; the D gene is possibly TRBD1 (5 bases). V lost 0 bases, J lost 4 bases, and 12 bases lay in between. CDR3 length equals 15 residues. Germline values: CDR1 MNHEY, CDR2 SMNVEV (reference sequence). The CDR3 bases are TGTGCCAGCAGTTTATCAGCGGGGACGTTCTATGGCTACACCTTC. It is translated as CASSLSAGTFYGYTF.